This T cell receptor beta chain was captured in a study of T cell responses to AZD1222 COVID-19 vaccine. Measured with immunoSEQ multiplex PCR; TCRdb has only the in-frame clones, and not every one. The sample carries approximately 300,000 clones, approximately 94% recorded once. Study-wide results and caveats: Two AZD1222 administrations were followed by greater Spike-specific TCR breadth and depth. A reported finding is that nearly half of spike-specific TCRs target unmutated variant regions.

Regarding this clone: No antigen is known for it.

The CDR3 is made up of 16 amino acids. Trimming stripped 5 bases from V and 0 bases from J, with 15 bases between. Germline CDR1 and CDR2: MDHEN and SYDVKM. The source was peripheral blood, collected 28 days after the second AZD1222 dose. This TCR came from an adult who received the AZD1222 COVID-19 vaccine. The chain couples TRBV28 to TRBJ2-3; possible D gene TRBD2, 5 bases. The CDR3 region has the DNA TGTGCCAGCAGTGAACGGACGGGGTCTAGCACAGATACGCAGTATTTT. This sequence encodes CASSERTGSSTDTQYF.